One TCR beta chain is described in this entry. Its antigen is still unknown. Sequencing used immunoSEQ multiplex PCR; TCRdb keeps in-frame clones, though not all of them. The repertoire holds tens of thousands of clones, roughly 97% seen once, with approximately 0.2% in the top ten. This sample was taken from a study of B cell selection in AIRE deficiency. Findings of the study overall: Roughly 28% of healthy-shared Treg TCRbeta sequences appeared in patient Tconv cells. Only TCRbeta was sequenced; about 35% of shared healthy Treg sequences appeared in Tconv. In TCRBV usage, CDR3 length and diversity, patient Tconv and Treg cells matched healthy donors.

The sorted conventional CD4 T cells were gated as CD4+CD127+. This CDR3 is built from 14 residues. Germline V gene data show CDR1 as SQVTM and CDR2 as ANQGSEA. With V trimmed by 4 bases and J by 5 bases, 11 bases remained unmatched. The receptor comes from a human donor in good health. The sequencing input was CD4+CD127+ conventional T cells sorted from PBMCs. This chain links TRBV29-1 with TRBJ2-7; 7 nucleotides agree with TRBD1. CDR3 in DNA: TGCAGCGTTGTTGTGCTACAGGGGCGGAACGAGCAGTACTTC. Amino acid sequence: CSVVVLQGRNEQYF.